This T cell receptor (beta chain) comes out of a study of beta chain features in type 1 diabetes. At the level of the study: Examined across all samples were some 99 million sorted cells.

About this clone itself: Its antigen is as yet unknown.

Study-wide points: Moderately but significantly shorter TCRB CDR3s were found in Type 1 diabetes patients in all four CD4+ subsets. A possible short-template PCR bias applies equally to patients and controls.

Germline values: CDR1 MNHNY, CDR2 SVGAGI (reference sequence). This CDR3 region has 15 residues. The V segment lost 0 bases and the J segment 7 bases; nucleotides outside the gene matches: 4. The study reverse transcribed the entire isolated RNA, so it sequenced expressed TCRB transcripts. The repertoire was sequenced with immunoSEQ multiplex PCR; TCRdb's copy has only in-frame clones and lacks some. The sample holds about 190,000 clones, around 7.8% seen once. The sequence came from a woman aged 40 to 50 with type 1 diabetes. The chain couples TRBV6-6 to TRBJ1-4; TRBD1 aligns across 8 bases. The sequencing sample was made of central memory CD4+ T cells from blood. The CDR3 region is CASSYSGQGGEKLFF. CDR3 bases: TGTGCCAGCAGTTACTCCGGACAGGGAGGTGAAAAACTGTTTTTT.